This note documents a single T cell receptor (beta chain) sequence. Its specific antigen is unknown. One base away there is no much larger clone; base qualities are not given. The CDR3 runs 17 residues from the cysteine to the phenylalanine. The DNA shown is the 51-base CDR3, in frame from base 1. The germline V gene encodes CDR1 SGHRS and CDR2 YFSETQ. V is cut back by 7 bases and J by 0 bases, with 12 bases in the junction unmatched. In the study, sorted CD4+ and CD8+ blood T cells from patients with severe aplastic anemia and from healthy subjects underwent deep sequencing of TCR repertoires. Ficoll-Paque density gradient centrifugation was used to isolate peripheral blood mononuclear cells. Before DNA extraction, CD4+ and CD8+ T cells were sorted by FACS or by magnetic beads. This entry is derived from a study of CD8+CD57+ T cells in acquired aplastic anemia (dated by TCRdb to 2017 to 2018). About the full investigation: Extracted DNA from sorted CD4+ and CD8+ cells averaged about 3 ug, ranging from roughly 0.17 to 27.4 ug. An average of roughly 10 million reads for CD4+ cells and 12 million or so reads for CD8+ cells was obtained from healthy donor samples. General conclusions and limits of the study: CD8+ Simpson's diversity did not differ significantly between patients and healthy controls (P=0.060). Roughly 30 CD8+ CDR3 sequences were found to be shared between patients and controls, but these sequences appeared to be highly expressed in patients and within the immunodominant clones of the patients.

Genomic DNA was used as template for profiling of TCR beta VDJ combinations and CDR3 sequences. TCR repertoire sequencing was run on an Illumina HiSeq 2000. On the study's bioinformatics: TRBV/TRBJ rearrangement plots, CDR3 size and DJ length profiles, and Simpson's diversity index were used to assess repertoires. The immunodominant clone was defined as the most abundant DNA sequence in deep sequencing data. CDR3 amino acid sequences were screened for sharing across subjects and compared with published repertoires and the VDJdb database. TCRdb trimmed the raw reads at Q25, called clones with MiXCR and kept productive beta chains. Each CDR3 protein gets just one entry, which takes the most common genes and DNA from the rows behind it. Clone size and V and J calls follow TCRdb, not the original study. This sample is represented by about 160,000 distinct CDR3 sequences; 35% to 55% of them were singletons. The ten largest clonotypes hold 0.9% to 1.2% of the sample.

The material sequenced was sorted CD4+, CD8+, or CD8+CD57+ T cells (not recorded which) from PBMCs. Rearrangement joined TRBV5-1 to TRBJ2-3, and 9 junctional nucleotides match TRBD2. This clonotype originated in a human donor in good health. The DNA sequence follows: TGCGCCAGCGCAATGAATAGCGGGAGCCCTAGCACAGATACGCAGTATTTT. This gives the protein CASAMNSGSPSTDTQYF.